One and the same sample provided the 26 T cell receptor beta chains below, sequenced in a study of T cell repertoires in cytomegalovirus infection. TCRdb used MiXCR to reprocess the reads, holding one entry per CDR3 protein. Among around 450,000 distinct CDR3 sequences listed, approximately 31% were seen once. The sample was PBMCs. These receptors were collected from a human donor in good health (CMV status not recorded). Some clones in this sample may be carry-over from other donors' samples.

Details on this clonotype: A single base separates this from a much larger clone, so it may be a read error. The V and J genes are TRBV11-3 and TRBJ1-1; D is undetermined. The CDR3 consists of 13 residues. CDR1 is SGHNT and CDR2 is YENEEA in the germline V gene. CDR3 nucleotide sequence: TGTGACAGCAGCTTAACCTTTGGATATGAAGCTTTCTTT. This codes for CDSSLTFGYEAFF.

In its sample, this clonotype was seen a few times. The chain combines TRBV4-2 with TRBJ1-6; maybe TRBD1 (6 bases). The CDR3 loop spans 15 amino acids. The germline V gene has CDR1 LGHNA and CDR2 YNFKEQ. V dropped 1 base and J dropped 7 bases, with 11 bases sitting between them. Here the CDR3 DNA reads TGTGCCAGCAGCCAAGCGGGTCAGGGGAATTCACCCCTCCACTTT. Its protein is CASSQAGQGNSPLHF.

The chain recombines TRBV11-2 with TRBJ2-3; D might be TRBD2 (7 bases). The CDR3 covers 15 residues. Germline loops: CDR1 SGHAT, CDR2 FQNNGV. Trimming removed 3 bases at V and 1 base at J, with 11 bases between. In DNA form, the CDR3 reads TGTGCCAGCAGCTTGGGGGGGGCCCGCACAGATACGCAGTATTTT. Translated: CASSLGGARTDTQYF.

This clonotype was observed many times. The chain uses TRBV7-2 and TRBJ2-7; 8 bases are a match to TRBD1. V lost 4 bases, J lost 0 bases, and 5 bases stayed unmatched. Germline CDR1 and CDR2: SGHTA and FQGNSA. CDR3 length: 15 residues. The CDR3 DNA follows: TGTGCCAGCAGCTCTGGACAGGGAAGCTCCTACGAGCAGTACTTC. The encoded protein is CASSSGQGSSYEQYF.

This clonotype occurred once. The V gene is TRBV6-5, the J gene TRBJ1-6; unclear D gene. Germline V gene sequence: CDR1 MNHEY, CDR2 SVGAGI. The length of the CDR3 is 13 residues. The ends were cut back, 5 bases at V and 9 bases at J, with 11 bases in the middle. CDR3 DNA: TGTGCCAGCAGTCCCCTGACTCCTTCACCCCTCCACTTT. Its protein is CASSPLTPSPLHF.

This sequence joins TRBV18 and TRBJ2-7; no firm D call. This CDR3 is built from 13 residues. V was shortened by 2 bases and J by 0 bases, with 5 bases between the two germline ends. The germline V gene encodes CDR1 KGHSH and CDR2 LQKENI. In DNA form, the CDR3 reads TGTGCCAGCTCACCAGGGGACTCCTACGAGCAGTACTTC. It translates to CASSPGDSYEQYF.

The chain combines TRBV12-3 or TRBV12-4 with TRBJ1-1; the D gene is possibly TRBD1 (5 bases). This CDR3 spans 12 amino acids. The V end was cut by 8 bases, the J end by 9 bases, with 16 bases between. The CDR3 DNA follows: TGTGCCAGCTCCTCGGAGAGGGGCCAAGCTTTCTTT. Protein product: CASSSERGQAFF.

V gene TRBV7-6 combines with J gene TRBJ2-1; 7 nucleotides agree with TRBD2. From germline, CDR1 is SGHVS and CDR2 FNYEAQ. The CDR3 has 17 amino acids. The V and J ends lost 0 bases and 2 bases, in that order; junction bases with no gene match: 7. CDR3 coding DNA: TGTGCCAGCAGCTTAGCGCTCGAGCGGGGAACCTACAATGAGCAGTTCTTC. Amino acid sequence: CASSLALERGTYNEQFF.

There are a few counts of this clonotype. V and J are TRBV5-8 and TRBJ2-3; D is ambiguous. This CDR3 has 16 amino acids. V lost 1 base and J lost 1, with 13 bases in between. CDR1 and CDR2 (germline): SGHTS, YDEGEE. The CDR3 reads CASSLFQLRGTDTQYF. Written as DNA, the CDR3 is TGTGCCAGCAGCTTGTTCCAATTACGTGGCACAGATACGCAGTATTTT. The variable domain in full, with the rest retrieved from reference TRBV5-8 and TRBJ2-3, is EAGVTQSPTHLIKTRGQQATLRCSPISGHTSVYWYQQALGLGLQFLLWYDEGEERNRGNFPPRFSGRQFPNYSSELNVNALELEDSALYLCASSLFQLRGTDTQYFGPGTRLTVL.

The CDR3 sequence is CASSQSVCDPGTFTDTQYF. In nucleotides, the CDR3 is TGCGCCAGCAGTCAATCGGTGTGTGACCCGGGTACCTTCACGGATACGCAGTATTTT. The chain links TRBV23-1 to TRBJ2-3; no reliable D call. TRBV23-1 is marked as an open reading frame, function uncertain. The CDR3 covers 19 residues. V gave up 0 bases and J gave up 6 bases, with 25 bases separating them.

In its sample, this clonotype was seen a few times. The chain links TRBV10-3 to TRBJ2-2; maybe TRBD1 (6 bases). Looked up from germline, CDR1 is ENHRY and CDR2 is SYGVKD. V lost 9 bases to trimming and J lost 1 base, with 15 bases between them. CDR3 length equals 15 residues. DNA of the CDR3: TGTGCCATAAAATCGGGACACCAGAACACCGGGGAGCTGTTTTTT. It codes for CAIKSGHQNTGELFF.

This CDR3 reads CASSNQGTTNIQYF. The CDR3 nucleotides read TGTGCCAGCAGCAACCAGGGTACTACAAACATTCAGTACTTC. This sequence joins TRBV14 and TRBJ2-4; possible D gene TRBD1, 5 bases. Germline loops: CDR1 SGHDN, CDR2 FVKESK. The CDR3 spans 14 residues. V lost 5 bases and J 6 bases, leaving 14 bases between the germline ends.

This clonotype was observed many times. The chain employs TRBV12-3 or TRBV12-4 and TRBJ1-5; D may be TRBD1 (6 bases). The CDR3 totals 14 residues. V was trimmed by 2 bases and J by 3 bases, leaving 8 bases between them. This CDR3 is CASSLNRANQPQHF. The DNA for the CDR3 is TGTGCCAGCAGTTTAAACAGGGCCAATCAGCCCCAGCATTTT.

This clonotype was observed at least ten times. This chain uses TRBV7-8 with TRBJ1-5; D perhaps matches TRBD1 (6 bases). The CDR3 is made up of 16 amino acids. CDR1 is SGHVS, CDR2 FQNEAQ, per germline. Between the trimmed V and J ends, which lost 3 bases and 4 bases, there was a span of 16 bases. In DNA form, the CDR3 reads TGTGCCAGCAGCTTTTTAGTGAATCAGGGGAATCAGCCCCAGCATTTT. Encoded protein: CASSFLVNQGNQPQHF.

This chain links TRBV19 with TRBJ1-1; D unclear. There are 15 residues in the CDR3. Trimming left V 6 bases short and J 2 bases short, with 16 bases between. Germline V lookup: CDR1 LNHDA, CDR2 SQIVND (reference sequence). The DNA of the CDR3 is TGTGCCAGTAGCCAATTGGACGGAAAAAACACTGAAGCTTTCTTT. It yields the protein CASSQLDGKNTEAFF.

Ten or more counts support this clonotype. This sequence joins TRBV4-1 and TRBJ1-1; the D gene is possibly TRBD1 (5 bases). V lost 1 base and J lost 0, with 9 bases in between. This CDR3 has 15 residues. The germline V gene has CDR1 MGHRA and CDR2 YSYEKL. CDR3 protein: CASSQGEGLNTEAFF. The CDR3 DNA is TGCGCCAGCAGCCAAGGAGAGGGGTTGAACACTGAAGCTTTCTTT.

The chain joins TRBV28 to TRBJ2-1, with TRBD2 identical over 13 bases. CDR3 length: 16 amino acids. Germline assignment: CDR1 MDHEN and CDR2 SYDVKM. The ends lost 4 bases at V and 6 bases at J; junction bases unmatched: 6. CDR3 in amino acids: CASSSLTSGGFNEQFF. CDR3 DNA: TGTGCCAGCAGTTCACTGACTAGCGGGGGGTTCAATGAGCAGTTCTTC.

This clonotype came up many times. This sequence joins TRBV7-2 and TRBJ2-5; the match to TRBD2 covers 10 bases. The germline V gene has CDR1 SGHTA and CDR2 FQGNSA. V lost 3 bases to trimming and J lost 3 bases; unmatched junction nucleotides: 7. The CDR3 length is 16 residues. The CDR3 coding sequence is TGTGCCAGCAGCTTCTTTGCTAGCGGGGGAAAAGAGACCCAGTACTTC. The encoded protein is CASSFFASGGKETQYF.

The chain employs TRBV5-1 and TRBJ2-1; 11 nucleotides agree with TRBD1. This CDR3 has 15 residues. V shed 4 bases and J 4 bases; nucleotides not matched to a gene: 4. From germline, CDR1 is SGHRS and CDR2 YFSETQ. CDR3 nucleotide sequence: TGCGCCAGCAGCACCGGGACAGGGGGATACAATGAGCAGTTCTTC. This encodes CASSTGTGGYNEQFF.

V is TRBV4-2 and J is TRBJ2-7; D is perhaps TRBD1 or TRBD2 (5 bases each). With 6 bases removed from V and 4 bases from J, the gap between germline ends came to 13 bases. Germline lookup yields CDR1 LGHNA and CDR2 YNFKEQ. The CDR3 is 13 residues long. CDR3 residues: CASRGVDRYEQYF. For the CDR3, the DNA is TGTGCCAGCAGGGGAGTTGACAGATACGAGCAGTACTTC.

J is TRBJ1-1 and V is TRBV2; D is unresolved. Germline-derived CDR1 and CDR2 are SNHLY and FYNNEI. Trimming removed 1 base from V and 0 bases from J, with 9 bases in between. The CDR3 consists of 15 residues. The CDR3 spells CASSEGRGMNTEAFF. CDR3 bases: TGTGCCAGCAGTGAAGGTCGGGGAATGAACACTGAAGCTTTCTTT.

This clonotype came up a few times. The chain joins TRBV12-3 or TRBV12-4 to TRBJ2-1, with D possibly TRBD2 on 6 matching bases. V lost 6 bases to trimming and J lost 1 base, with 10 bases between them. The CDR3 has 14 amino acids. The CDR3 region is CASRSAGSYNEQFF. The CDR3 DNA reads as TGTGCCAGCAGGTCGGCGGGGTCCTACAATGAGCAGTTCTTC.

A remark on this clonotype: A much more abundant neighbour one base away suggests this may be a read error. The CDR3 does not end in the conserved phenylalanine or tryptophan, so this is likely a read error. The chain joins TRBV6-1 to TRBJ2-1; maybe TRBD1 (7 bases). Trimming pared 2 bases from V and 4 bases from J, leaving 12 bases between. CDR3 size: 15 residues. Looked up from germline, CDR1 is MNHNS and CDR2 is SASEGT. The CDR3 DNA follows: TGTGCCAGCAGTGAACAGGGGGGTGGGTACAATGAGCAGTTCTTA. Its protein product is CASSEQGGGYNEQFL.

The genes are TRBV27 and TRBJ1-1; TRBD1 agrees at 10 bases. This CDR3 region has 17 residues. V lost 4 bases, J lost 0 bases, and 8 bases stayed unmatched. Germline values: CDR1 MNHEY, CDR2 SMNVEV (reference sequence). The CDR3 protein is CASSSRGQGRMNTEAFF. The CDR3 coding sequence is TGTGCCAGCAGTTCAAGGGGACAGGGGCGGATGAACACTGAAGCTTTCTTT.

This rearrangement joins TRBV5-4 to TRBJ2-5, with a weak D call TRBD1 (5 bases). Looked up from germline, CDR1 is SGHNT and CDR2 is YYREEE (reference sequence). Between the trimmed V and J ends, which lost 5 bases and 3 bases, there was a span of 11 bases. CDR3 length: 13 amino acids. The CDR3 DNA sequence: TGTGCCAGCAGACAACAGGAGAAAGAGACCCAGTACTTC. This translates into CASRQQEKETQYF.

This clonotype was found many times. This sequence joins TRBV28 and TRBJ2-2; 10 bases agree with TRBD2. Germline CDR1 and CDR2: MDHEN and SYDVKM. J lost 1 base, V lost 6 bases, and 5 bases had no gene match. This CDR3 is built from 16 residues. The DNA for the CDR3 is TGTGCCAGCAGGGAACTAGCGGGGTTGAACACCGGGGAGCTGTTTTTT. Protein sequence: CASRELAGLNTGELFF.